These 14 T cell receptor beta chains share one sample of origin, sequenced in a study of metastatic and nonmetastatic thyroid tumors. No treatment of any kind had been given to any patient before thyroid surgery. MiXCR was used by TCRdb to re-call the PCR reads. The sample comprises about 16,000 clones, approximately 32% of which are singletons, and approximately 7% rests with the top ten. Source material: tumor tissue. The receptors were sampled from a female donor with papillary thyroid cancer or a benign thyroid nodule (not recorded which). Some clones in this sample may be carry-over from other donors' samples.

This chain joins TRBV6-1 and TRBJ2-1; D may match TRBD1 or TRBD2 (6 bases each). CDR3 length equals 11 residues. Germline lookup yields CDR1 MNHNS and CDR2 SASEGT. The V gene lost 8 bases and the J gene lost 8 bases, with 10 bases spanning the gap. This CDR3 reads CASLGGYEQFF. CDR3 bases: TGTGCCAGCCTGGGGGGCTATGAGCAGTTCTTC.

Many counts were recorded for this clone. The V and J genes are TRBV9 and TRBJ2-5; no definite D call. The V end lost 0 bases, the J end lost 5 bases, and 5 bases lay between the germline ends. Germline V gene lookup returns CDR1 SGDLS and CDR2 YYNGEE. This CDR3 is built from 12 residues. The CDR3 spells CASSVGDETQYF. CDR3 bases: TGTGCCAGCAGCGTAGGTGACGAGACCCAGTACTTC.

This clone is judged medium-sized. V usage is TRBV6-1 and J usage is TRBJ1-6; D perhaps matches TRBD1 (5 bases). Germline values: CDR1 MNHNS, CDR2 SASEGT. The V end lost 3 bases, the J end lost 4 bases, and 16 bases lay between the germline ends. The CDR3 has 17 residues. DNA of the CDR3: TGTGCCAGCAGTGACCGCCGTGGACAAAGTTATAATTCACCCCTCCACTTT. Translating it yields CASSDRRGQSYNSPLHF.

This clone is medium-sized (0.01 to 0.1%) in the sample. The chain uses TRBV5-1 and TRBJ2-7; 9 nucleotides line up with TRBD2. This CDR3 is 16 amino acids long. With 0 bases clipped from V and 0 bases from J, the junction kept 4 bases outside the gene matches. The germline gives CDR1 SGHRS, CDR2 YFSETQ. This chain's CDR3 is CASSLEQRGASYEQYF. The DNA for the CDR3 is TGCGCCAGCAGCTTGGAACAGCGGGGGGCCTCCTACGAGCAGTACTTC.

J is TRBJ1-4 and V is TRBV10-3; D ambiguous. The CDR3 length is 14 residues. Trimming took off 3 bases at V and 0 bases at J, with 5 bases between the two ends. The germline gives CDR1 ENHRY, CDR2 SYGVKD. The CDR3: CAISDETTNEKLFF. The CDR3 nucleotides are TGTGCCATCAGTGACGAGACAACTAATGAAAAACTGTTTTTT.

This clone was observed a single time. An end of the junction does not agree with germline; a read error may underlie this. The chain links TRBV30 to TRBJ2-1; 10 nucleotides align to TRBD2. The CDR3 has 10 amino acids. Germline V gene data show CDR1 as GTSNPN and CDR2 as SVGIG (reference sequence). The CDR3 DNA reads TGTGCCTGGAGAGGGACTAGCGAAATATTC. It translates to CAWRGTSEIF.

This clone has a handful of counts. The gene calls are TRBV6-1 and TRBJ2-1; 8 bases agree with TRBD2. CDR1 MNHNS and CDR2 SASEGT come from the germline V gene. V dropped 1 base and J dropped 4; count of bases not matched to a gene: 3. The CDR3 runs to 15 residues. The CDR3 nucleotides read TGTGCCAGCAGTGAAGAGGCGGGGGGATACAATGAGCAGTTCTTC. Amino acid sequence: CASSEEAGGYNEQFF.

J is TRBJ2-7 and V is TRBV19; 12 bases map to TRBD1. Germline V lookup: CDR1 LNHDA, CDR2 SQIVND (reference sequence). The CDR3 has 14 residues. V trimming: 4 bases; J trimming: 5 bases; junction bases outside the gene matches: 3. CDR3 loop: CASSKGQGADEQYF. CDR3 sequence (DNA): TGTGCCAGTAGTAAGGGACAGGGGGCGGACGAGCAGTACTTC.

The chain is built from TRBV9 and TRBJ2-7; 8 bases are a match to TRBD2. The ends lost 1 base at V and 2 bases at J; junction bases unmatched: 2. The CDR3 runs 14 residues. Germline values: CDR1 SGDLS, CDR2 YYNGEE. CDR3 loop: CASSVSGLAYEQYF. In DNA form, the CDR3 reads TGTGCCAGCAGCGTATCGGGACTAGCCTACGAGCAGTACTTC.

By sample share, this clone is medium-sized. The chain joins TRBV7-6 to TRBJ2-6; D might be TRBD2 (6 bases). Trimming shortened V by 4 bases and J by 0 bases, and 7 bases separated the two germline ends. CDR1 and CDR2 (germline): SGHVS, FNYEAQ. The CDR3 has 15 amino acids. CDR3: CASSSGLSGANVLTF. DNA for the CDR3: TGTGCCAGCAGCTCGGGACTCTCTGGGGCCAACGTCCTGACTTTC.

This clone came up many times. The chain combines TRBV5-4 with TRBJ2-5; the match to TRBD2 covers 9 bases. J gave up 5 bases and V 0 bases, and 8 bases lay outside the gene matches. The CDR3 sequence is 16 residues long. Germline assignment: CDR1 SGHNT and CDR2 YYREEE (reference sequence). The CDR3 is CASSLVGGGAGETQYF. In DNA, the CDR3 is TGTGCCAGCAGCTTGGTTGGCGGGGGGGCAGGGGAGACCCAGTACTTC.

The chain couples TRBV4-2 to TRBJ1-3; no clear D gene. Trimming took off 0 bases at V and 0 bases at J, with 9 bases between the two ends. The CDR3 totals 16 residues. CDR1 and CDR2 (germline): LGHNA, YNFKEQ. The CDR3 here is CASSQDGLSSGNTIYF. The CDR3 nucleotides read TGTGCCAGCAGCCAAGACGGACTCAGCTCTGGAAACACCATATATTTT.

This clone is medium-sized (0.01 to 0.1%) in the sample. The chain carries TRBV12-5 and TRBJ2-7; D is uncertain. Germline assignment: CDR1 LGHNT and CDR2 FRNRAP. Trimming took 5 bases from V and 5 from J, leaving 10 bases between them. The CDR3 is made up of 12 amino acids. CDR3 nucleotide sequence: TGTGCTAGTGGTCCAGACCTCCACGAGCAGTACTTC. It translates to CASGPDLHEQYF.

This clone is deemed medium-sized. This chain uses TRBV20-1 with TRBJ1-2; 7 nucleotides agree with TRBD1. After removal of 0 bases from V and 8 bases from J, the junction contained 6 bases not matched to a gene. There are 13 residues in the CDR3. CDR1 and CDR2 (germline): DFQATT, SNEGSKA (reference sequence). The CDR3 reads CSARDDRVLGYTF. CDR3 nucleotides: TGCAGTGCTAGAGATGACAGGGTGCTGGGCTACACCTTC.